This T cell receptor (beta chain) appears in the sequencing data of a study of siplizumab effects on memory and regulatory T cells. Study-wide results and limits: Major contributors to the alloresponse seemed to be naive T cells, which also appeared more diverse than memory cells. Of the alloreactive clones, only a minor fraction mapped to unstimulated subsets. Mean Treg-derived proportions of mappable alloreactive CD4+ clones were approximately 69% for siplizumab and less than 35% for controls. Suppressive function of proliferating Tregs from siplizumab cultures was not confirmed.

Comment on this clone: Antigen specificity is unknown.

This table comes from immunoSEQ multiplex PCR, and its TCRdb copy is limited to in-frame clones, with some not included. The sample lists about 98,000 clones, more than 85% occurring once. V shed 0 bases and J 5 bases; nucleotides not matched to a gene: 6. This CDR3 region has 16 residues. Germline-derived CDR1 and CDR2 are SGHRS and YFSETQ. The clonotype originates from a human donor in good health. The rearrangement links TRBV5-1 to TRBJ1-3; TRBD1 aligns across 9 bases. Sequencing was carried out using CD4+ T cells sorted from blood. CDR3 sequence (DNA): TGCGCCAGCAGCTTGGGATTGGGACAGGGAAGAAACACCATATATTTT. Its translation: CASSLGLGQGRNTIYF.